This TCR beta chain was profiled in a study of T-cell memory formation after mild COVID-19 (dated by TCRdb to the early 2020s). In the study overall: Most TCR sequence clusters were specific to one of the two donors. The cohort was made up of two young adult volunteers, one female and one male, who were previously healthy. Longitudinal TCRalpha and TCRbeta repertoire sequencing tracked T-cell clones expanding and contracting after mild COVID-19 in a couple of donors.

Here is what the overall study found, with its caveats: Clones contracting from day 15 to 85 had balanced CD4/CD8 phenotypes, while a second wave expanding from day 15 to 37 was biased towards CD4+. Some responding clones were detected in pre-infection memory, suggesting pre-existing cross-reactive memory T cells joined the SARS-CoV-2 response. Whether the second-wave clones peaking on day 37 were SARS-CoV-2 specific was not confirmed. The study included only two mild cases, and larger cohorts that include severe cases with pre-infection samples were judged to be necessary. Contracting CD4+ clones appeared mostly in the CM and EM memory subsets, whereas CD8+ clones were enriched in EMRA.

PBMCs were isolated by Ficoll-Paque density gradient centrifugation. Sequencing instrument: Illumina NovaSeq 6000. TCRalpha and TCRbeta cDNA libraries were constructed by 5'RACE with constant-segment primers, with sample barcodes and unique molecular identifiers being introduced. RNA was extracted from every sample with Trizol reagent. Library amplification was performed in two PCR steps, and a second sample barcode and Illumina TruSeq adapters were introduced in the second step. Sequencing of libraries was performed on an Illumina NovaSeq with 2 x 150 bp paired-end reads. The authors' analysis ran thus. The reads were demultiplexed and collapsed into UMI-guided consensus sequences using migec v1.2.7. Using mixcr v2.1.11, UMI consensuses were aligned to TRA and TRB V and J templates and then assembled into clonotypes. Expanded or contracted clonotypes were those called significant by both edgeR and NoisET, with noise models trained on biological replicates. For edgeR calls, a false discovery rate-adjusted p below 0.01 and a log2 fold-change threshold of 1 were applied. PCA with hierarchical clustering of max-normalized trajectories of the 1000 most abundant clonotypes was used as exploratory dynamics analysis. Each responding clone was given a CD4 or CD8 phenotype based on the CD4+ and CD8+ repertoires, which had been sequenced separately. The public reads were reprocessed in TCRdb via fastp at Q25 and MiXCR, keeping in-frame beta chains. Entries are consolidated by CDR3 protein sequence, retaining the most common genes and DNA. Clone size and V and J calls follow TCRdb, not the original study. In this sample the table shows roughly 190,000 distinct CDR3 sequences, 15% to 20% of which occur a single time. The top ten clones comprise 2.4% of the sample.

There are 16 amino acids in the CDR3, from cysteine to phenylalanine inclusive. The retained sequence is limited to the CDR3, 48 bases, with the frame set at the first base. Sequences SNHLY (CDR1) and FYNNEI (CDR2) are obtained from the germline V gene. V is trimmed back by 1 base and J by 2 bases, and the junction contains 3 bases that no gene match accounts for. This clonotype was counted between two and nine times. What antigen it recognizes has not been identified. No base quality values were provided; no much bigger clone lies one nucleotide off. The chain is encoded by TRBV2 joined to TRBJ2-1, and 9 bases in between align with TRBD2. What was sequenced was PBMCs or a T cell subset sorted from them (not recorded which). The TCR was taken from an adult woman who had mild COVID-19 (a few samples of this study predate the infection). The sample titles of this study are shuffled in the database, so cell type and time point are left out; the donor was told from shared clones. The DNA is as follows: TGTGCCAGCAGTGAAGGTGGCGGGGGGGCCTACAATGAGCAGTTCTTC. Protein translation: CASSEGGGGAYNEQFF.